Below, one T cell receptor beta chain is given with its context. Its matching antigen is unknown. This entry belongs to a study of vaccination and CD4 T cells after COVID-19. Background on the study: SARS-CoV-2 positivity in convalescent patients was established by nasal swab PCR; under 10 had mild and one severe disease. Overlapping spike peptides served as the stimulus for the cells. These peptides came from SARS-CoV-2 and from the common cold coronaviruses HCoV-NL63, HCoV-OC43 and HCoV-229E.

Sequencing of cultured CD4+ T cell DNA used the Oncomine TCR Beta short-read assay. TCRdb itself ran the PCR reads through MiXCR, one entry per CDR3 protein. The sample comprises 7,500 or so distinct CDR3 sequences, around three fifths of which are singletons, and about a fifth rests with the top ten. The CDR3 has 14 amino acids. Trimming left V 2 bases short and J 6 bases short, with 16 bases between. Per germline, CDR1 DFQATT and CDR2 SNEGSKA (reference sequence). Noted treatment: approximately nine-day PBMC culture with coronavirus spike peptide pools or control peptides (ViraFEST assay). Positive PCR dates covered March to December 2020, before US Alpha, Beta and Delta variants.

Sequencing used cultured CD4+ T cells from blood, obtained after SARS-CoV-2 vaccination. The TCR sequence derives from a human donor with COVID-19. This chain connects TRBV20-1 to TRBJ1-2; possible D gene TRBD1, 5 bases. The CDR3 DNA is TGCAGTGCTAGATCCTCCCCGGGGGTGCATGGCTACACCTTC. Translated, it gives CSARSSPGVHGYTF.